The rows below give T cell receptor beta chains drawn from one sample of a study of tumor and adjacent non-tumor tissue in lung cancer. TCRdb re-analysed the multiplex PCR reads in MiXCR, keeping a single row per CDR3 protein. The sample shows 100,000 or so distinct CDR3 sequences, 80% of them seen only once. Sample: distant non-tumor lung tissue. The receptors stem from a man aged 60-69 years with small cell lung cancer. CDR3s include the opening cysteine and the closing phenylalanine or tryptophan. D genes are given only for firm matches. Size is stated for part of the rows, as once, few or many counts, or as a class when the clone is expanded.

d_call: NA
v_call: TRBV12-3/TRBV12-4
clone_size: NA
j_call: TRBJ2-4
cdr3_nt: TGTGCCAGCAACGAGGGGGGCGCGGCCAAAAACATTCACTACTTC
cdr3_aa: CASNEGGAAKNIHYF

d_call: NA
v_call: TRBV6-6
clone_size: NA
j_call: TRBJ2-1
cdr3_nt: TGTGCCGGCAGCTACCCCGAGGATGATGAGCAGTTCTTC
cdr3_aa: CAGSYPEDDEQFF

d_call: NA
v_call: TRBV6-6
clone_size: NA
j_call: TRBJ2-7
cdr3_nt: TGTGCCAGCAGCTACGGGGGGGACAGGAGTGACGAGCAGTACTTC
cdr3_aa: CASSYGGDRSDEQYF

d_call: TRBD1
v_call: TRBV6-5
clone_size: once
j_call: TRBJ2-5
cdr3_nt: TGTGCCAGCAGTCACTCGCAGGGGGTGATGGAGGCCCAGTACTTC
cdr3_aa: CASSHSQGVMEAQYF

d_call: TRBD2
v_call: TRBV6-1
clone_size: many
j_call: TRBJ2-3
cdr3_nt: TGTGCCAGCACCCTTGTTTTGACTAGCATAGATACGCAGTATTTT
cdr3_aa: CASTLVLTSIDTQYF

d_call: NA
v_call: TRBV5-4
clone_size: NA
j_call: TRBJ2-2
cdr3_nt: TGTGCCAGCCATATGACGGGACTGGAGAACACCGGGGGGCTGTTTTTT
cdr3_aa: CASHMTGLENTGGLFF

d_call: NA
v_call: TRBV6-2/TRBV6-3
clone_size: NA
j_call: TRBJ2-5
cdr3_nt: TGTGTCAGCAGCGATGCCGCCCAAGAGACCCAGTACTTC
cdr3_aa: CVSSDAAQETQYF

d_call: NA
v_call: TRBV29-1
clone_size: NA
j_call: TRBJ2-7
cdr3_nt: TGCAGCGTCCGGGACACCTCCTACAAGCAGTGCTTC
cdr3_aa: CSVRDTSYKQCF

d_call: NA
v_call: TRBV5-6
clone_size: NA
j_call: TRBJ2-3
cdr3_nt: TGTGCCAGCAGCTTGGGTCGATTGGTAGATACACACTATTTT
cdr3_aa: CASSLGRLVDTHYF

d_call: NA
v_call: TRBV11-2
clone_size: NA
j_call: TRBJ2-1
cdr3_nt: TGTGCCAGCAGCTTAGACGGGCGGCTCTCCTACAATGGGCAATACTTC
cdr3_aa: CASSLDGRLSYNGQYF

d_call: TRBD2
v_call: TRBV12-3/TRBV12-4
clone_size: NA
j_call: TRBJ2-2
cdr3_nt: TGTACCAGCAGTTTTTGGCGGGGGTCGAGCACCGGGGAGCTGTTTTTT
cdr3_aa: CTSSFWRGSSTGELFF

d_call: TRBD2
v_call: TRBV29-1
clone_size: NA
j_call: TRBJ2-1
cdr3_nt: TGTAGCGTTGAAGATCAAGGGACTAGCAGTTTTTATGAGCAGTTCTTC
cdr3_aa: CSVEDQGTSSFYEQFF

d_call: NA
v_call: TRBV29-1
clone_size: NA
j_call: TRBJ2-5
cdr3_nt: TGCAGTGCCTTAACGGGACAAGAGATCCAGTACTTC
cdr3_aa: CSALTGQEIQYF

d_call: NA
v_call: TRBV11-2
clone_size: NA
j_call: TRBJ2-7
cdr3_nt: TGTGCCAGCAGCTTAGTTTCTAGTTACTCCTACGAGCAGTACTTC
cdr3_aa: CASSLVSSYSYEQYF

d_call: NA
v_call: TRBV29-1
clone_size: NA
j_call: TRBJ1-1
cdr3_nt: TGCAGCGTTGAACTAAGGGACACTGAATCTTTCTTT
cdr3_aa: CSVELRDTESFF

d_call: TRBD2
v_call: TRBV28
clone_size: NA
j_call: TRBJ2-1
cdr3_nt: TGTGCCAGCAGTAATAGCGGGAGCAGGACTAATGAGCAGTTCTTC
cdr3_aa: CASSNSGSRTNEQFF

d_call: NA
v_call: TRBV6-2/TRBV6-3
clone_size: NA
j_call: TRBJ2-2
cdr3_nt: NA
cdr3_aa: CASSYVGQGAAGEPFF

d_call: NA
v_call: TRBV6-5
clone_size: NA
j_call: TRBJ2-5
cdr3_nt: TGCGCCAGCACCTATGACAGAATCCAAGAGACCCAGTACTTC
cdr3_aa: CASTYDRIQETQYF

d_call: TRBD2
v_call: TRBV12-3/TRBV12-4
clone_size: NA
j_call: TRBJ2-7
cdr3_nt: TGTGTCAGCAGCTCGCGGGGGGGTTACGAGCAGTACTTC
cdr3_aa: CVSSSRGGYEQYF

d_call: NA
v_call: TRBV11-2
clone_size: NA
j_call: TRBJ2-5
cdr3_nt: TGTGCCAGCAGCTTAGGAGAGAAAGAGACCTTATACTTC
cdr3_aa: CASSLGEKETLYF

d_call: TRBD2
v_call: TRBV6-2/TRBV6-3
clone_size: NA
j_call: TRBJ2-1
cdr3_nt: TGTGCCAGCAGTTACTCGTCAATTAGCGGGGCCCTTAATGAGCAGCTCTTC
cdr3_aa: CASSYSSISGALNEQLF

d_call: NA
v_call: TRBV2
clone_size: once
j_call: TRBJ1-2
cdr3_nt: TGTGCCAGCAGTTCTACCCAGGGAGTGGCTGGCTACACCTTT
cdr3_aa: CASSSTQGVAGYTF

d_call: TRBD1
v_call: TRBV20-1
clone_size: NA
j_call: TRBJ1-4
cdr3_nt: TGCAGTGCTAGTCTCCGCAACAGGGGAGCAGGGGAGAATCTGTTTTTT
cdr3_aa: CSASLRNRGAGENLFF

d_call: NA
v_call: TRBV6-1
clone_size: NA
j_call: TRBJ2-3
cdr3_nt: TGTCCCAGCAGTTACGAGGCTAGCAGGAGCCCAGATACGCAGTATTTT
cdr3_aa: CPSSYEASRSPDTQYF

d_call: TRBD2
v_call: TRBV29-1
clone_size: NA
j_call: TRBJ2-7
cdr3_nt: TGCAGCGTTGGAGGGACTAACGGGAGCTACAAGCAGTACTTC
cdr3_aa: CSVGGTNGSYKQYF

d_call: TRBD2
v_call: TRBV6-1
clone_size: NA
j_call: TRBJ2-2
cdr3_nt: TGTGCCAGCTCCCCTCCCGGGCTAGCGGGAGTGGAGCTGCTTTTT
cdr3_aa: CASSPPGLAGVELLF

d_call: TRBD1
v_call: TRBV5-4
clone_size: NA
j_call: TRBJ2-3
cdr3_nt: TGTGCCAGCAGCCCTGACAGGGGGTATTGCACAGATACGCAGTATTTT
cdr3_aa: CASSPDRGYCTDTQYF

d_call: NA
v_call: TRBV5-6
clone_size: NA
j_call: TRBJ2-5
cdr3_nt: TGTGCCAGCATCCTCCTGGACAAGGCGCGAGAGACCCAGTACTTC
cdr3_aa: CASILLDKARETQYF

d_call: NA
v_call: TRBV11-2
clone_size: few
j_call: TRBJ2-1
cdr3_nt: TGTGCCTGCAGCTTAGAGGCAGGATTGGTTGAGCAGCTCTTC
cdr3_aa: CACSLEAGLVEQLF

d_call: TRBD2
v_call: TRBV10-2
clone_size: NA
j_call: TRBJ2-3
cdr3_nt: TGCGCCAGCAGTGAGTCTCGAGCGGGAGAGAACACAGAAACGCAGTATTTT
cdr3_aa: CASSESRAGENTETQYF

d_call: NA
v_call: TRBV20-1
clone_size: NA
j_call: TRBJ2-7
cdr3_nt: TGCAGTGCTTCCCAACCGTCTAGCATAAGGAGGGGCGAGCAGTACTTC
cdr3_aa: CSASQPSSIRRGEQYF

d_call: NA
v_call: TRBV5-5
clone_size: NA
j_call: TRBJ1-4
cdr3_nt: TGTGCCAGCAGCTGGGGCCTCCTATGGACTAATGAAAAACTGTTTTTT
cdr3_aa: CASSWGLLWTNEKLFF

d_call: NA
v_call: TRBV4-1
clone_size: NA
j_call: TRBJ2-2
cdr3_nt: NA
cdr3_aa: CASSSRGPIQGSCFF

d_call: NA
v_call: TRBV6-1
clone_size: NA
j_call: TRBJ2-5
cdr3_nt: TGTGCTAGCAGTGAAGCTCCGGAAGGGGTGTCCCAGTACTTC
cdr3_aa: CASSEAPEGVSQYF

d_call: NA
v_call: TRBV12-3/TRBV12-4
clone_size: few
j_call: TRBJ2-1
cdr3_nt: TGTGCCAACAGTTCCGTGACAGAGCACAATGAGCAGTTTTTC
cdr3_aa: CANSSVTEHNEQFF

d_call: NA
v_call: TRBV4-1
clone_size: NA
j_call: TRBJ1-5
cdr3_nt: TGCGCCAGCAGCCAAGTGATTTATAGCAATCAGCCCCAGCATTTT
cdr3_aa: CASSQVIYSNQPQHF

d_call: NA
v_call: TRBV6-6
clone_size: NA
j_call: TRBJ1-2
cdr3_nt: TGTGCCACCAGTTACAGGTCAGTCAACTATGGCTACACCTTC
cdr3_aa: CATSYRSVNYGYTF

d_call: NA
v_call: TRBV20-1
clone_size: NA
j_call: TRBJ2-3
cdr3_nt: TGCAGCGGTGACAGCCCTAGCACAGATTCGCAGTATTTT
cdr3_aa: CSGDSPSTDSQYF

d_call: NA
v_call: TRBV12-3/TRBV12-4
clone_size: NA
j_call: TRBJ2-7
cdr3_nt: TGTGCCAGCAGTTTAATATGCGCCTACGAGCAGTACTTC
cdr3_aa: CASSLICAYEQYF

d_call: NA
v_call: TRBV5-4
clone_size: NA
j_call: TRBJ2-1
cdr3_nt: TGTGCCAGCAGCTTGGGGAGAGGGGATTATAATGAGCAGTTCTTC
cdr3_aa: CASSLGRGDYNEQFF

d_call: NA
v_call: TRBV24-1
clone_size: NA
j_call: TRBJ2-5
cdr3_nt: TGTGGCACCAGTGATTTGGACGGACAAGAGACGCAGTACTTC
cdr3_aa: CGTSDLDGQETQYF